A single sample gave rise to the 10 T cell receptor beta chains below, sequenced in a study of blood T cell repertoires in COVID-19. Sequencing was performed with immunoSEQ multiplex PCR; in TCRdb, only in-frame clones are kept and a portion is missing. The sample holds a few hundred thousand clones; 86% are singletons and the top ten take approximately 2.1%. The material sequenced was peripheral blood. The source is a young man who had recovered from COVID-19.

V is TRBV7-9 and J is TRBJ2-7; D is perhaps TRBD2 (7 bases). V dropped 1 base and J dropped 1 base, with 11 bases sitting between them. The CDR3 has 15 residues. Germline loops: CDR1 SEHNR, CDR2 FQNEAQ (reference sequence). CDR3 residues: CASSLVGGVSYEQYF. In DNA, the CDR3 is TGTGCCAGCAGCTTAGTAGGGGGGGTATCCTACGAGCAGTACTTC.

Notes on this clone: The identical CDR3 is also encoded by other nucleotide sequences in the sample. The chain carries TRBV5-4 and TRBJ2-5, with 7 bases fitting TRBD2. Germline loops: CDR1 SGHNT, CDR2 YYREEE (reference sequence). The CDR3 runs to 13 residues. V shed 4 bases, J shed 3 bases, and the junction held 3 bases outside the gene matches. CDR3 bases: TGTGCCAGCAGCCCACGGGGGGAAGAGACCCAGTACTTC. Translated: CASSPRGEETQYF.

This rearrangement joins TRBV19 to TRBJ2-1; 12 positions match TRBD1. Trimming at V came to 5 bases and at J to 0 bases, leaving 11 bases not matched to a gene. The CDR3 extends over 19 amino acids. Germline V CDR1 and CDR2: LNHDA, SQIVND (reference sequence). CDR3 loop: CASSLIGTGGSSSYNEQFF. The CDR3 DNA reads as TGTGCCAGTAGTCTAATCGGGACAGGGGGCTCCAGCTCCTACAATGAGCAGTTCTTC.

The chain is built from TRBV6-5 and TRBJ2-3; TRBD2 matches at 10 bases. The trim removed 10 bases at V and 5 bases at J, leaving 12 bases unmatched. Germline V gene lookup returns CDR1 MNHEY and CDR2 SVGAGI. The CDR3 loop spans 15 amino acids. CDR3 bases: TGTGCCACATTTCCCAGCGGGGGGGTTTTAGATACGCAGTATTTT. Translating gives CATFPSGGVLDTQYF.

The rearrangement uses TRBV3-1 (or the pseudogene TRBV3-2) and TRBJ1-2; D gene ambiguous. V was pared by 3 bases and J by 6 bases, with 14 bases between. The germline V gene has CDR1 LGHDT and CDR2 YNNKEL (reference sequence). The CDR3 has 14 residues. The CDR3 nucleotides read TGTGCCAGCAGCCATATGGTACCGCGGAATGGCTACACCTTC. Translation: CASSHMVPRNGYTF.

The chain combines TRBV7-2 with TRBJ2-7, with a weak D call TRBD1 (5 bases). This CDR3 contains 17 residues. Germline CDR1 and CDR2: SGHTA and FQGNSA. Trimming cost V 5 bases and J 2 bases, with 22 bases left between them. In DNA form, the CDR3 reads TGTGCCAGCAGCCTAAGGGGTTCGGGTTCCTCGACCTACGAGCAGTACTTC. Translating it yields CASSLRGSGSSTYEQYF.

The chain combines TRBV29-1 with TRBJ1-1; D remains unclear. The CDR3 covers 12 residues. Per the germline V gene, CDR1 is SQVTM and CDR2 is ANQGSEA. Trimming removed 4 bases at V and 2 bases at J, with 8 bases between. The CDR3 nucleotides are TGCAGCGTTGGTGGAGTAAACACTGAAGCTTTCTTT. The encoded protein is CSVGGVNTEAFF.

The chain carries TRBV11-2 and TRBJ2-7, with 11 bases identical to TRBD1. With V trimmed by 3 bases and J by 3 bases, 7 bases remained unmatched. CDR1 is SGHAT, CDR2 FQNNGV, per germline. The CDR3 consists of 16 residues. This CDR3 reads CASSFLRTGGYYEQYF. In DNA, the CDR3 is TGTGCCAGCAGCTTCTTGAGGACAGGGGGCTACTACGAGCAGTACTTC. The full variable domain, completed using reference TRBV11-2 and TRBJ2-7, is EAGVAQSPRYKIIEKRQSVAFWCNPISGHATLYWYQQILGQGPKLLIQFQNNGVVDDSQLPKDRFSAERLKGVDSTLKIQPAKLEDSAVYLCASSFLRTGGYYEQYFGPGTRLTVT.

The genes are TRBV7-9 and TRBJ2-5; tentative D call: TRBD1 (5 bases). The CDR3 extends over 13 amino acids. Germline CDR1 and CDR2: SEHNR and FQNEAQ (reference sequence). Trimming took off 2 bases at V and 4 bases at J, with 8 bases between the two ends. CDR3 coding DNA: TGTGCCAGCAGCTTACTAAGGGGAGAGACCCAGTACTTC. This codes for CASSLLRGETQYF.

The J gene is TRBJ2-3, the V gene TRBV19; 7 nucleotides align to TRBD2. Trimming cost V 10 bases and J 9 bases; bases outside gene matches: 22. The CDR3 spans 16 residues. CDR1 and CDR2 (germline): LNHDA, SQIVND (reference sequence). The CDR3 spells CATSLNGLAEAGTQYF. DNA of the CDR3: TGTGCCACTTCCCTTAATGGGCTAGCGGAAGCGGGGACGCAGTATTTT.